A selection of T cell receptor beta chains follows, all from one sample in a study of a mutant IDH1 vaccine in newly diagnosed glioma. The table came from immunoSEQ multiplex PCR; TCRdb's copy has only in-frame clones and leaves some out. Of some 51,000 clones in the sample, roughly 78% were seen once. Their target antigens are unknown. Sequenced material: PBMCs, taken from a glioma patient whose treatment included an IDH1 peptide vaccine. These receptors originate from a man between 50 and 59 years old with glioma. Each CDR3 is given with its conserved first and last residue. The order of the fields is clone size, J gene, V gene, D gene, CDR3 protein, CDR3 DNA. A D gene is named only where the DNA matches it firmly. Expanded clones are given a class, and other clones once, few, many or no size at all.

abundance: -
j_gene: TRBJ1-6
v_gene: TRBV7-2
d_gene: -
CDR3aa: CAIRHTSASSYNSPLHF
CDR3nt: TGTGCCATCCGACACACCTCAGCTAGCTCCTATAATTCACCCCTCCACTTT

abundance: -
j_gene: TRBJ2-5
v_gene: TRBV6-6
d_gene: TRBD1
CDR3aa: CASSYDRGGTKETQYF
CDR3nt: TGTGCCAGCAGTTACGACAGGGGGGGGACAAAAGAGACCCAGTACTTC

abundance: -
j_gene: TRBJ2-7
v_gene: TRBV5-1
d_gene: TRBD1
CDR3aa: CASSLSTGGDEQYF
CDR3nt: TGCGCCAGCAGCTTGTCGACAGGGGGCGACGAGCAGTACTTC

abundance: -
j_gene: TRBJ2-2
v_gene: TRBV19
d_gene: -
CDR3aa: CASSKRGGLITGELFF
CDR3nt: TGTGCCAGTAGTAAAAGGGGGGGACTCATCACCGGGGAGCTGTTTTTT

abundance: few
j_gene: TRBJ1-2
v_gene: TRBV10-3
d_gene: -
CDR3aa: CAISESTPGSLSRGYTF
CDR3nt: TGTGCCATCAGTGAGTCTACACCGGGGAGTCTGAGCCGCGGCTACACCTTC

abundance: -
j_gene: TRBJ2-1
v_gene: TRBV5-1
d_gene: TRBD1
CDR3aa: CASSSDRELVNEQFF
CDR3nt: TGCGCCAGCAGCTCGGACAGGGAACTCGTCAATGAGCAGTTCTTC

abundance: few
j_gene: TRBJ2-2
v_gene: TRBV13
d_gene: -
CDR3aa: CASSLDGNAGELFF
CDR3nt: TGTGCCAGCAGCTTAGACGGTAATGCCGGGGAGCTGTTTTTT

abundance: -
j_gene: TRBJ2-7
v_gene: TRBV5-1
d_gene: -
CDR3aa: CASSRGESSSYEQYF
CDR3nt: TGCGCCAGCAGCCGAGGGGAGTCCAGTTCTTACGAGCAGTACTTC

abundance: -
j_gene: TRBJ2-7
v_gene: TRBV7-2
d_gene: -
CDR3aa: CASSLAGSDTYEQYF
CDR3nt: TGTGCCAGCAGCTTAGCGGGGTCTGATACCTACGAGCAGTACTTC

abundance: -
j_gene: TRBJ1-2
v_gene: TRBV10-3
d_gene: -
CDR3aa: CAISVEGEGYGYTF
CDR3nt: TGTGCCATCAGTGTCGAGGGAGAGGGCTATGGCTACACCTTC

abundance: -
j_gene: TRBJ1-1
v_gene: TRBV15
d_gene: -
CDR3aa: CATSREGNMNTEAFF
CDR3nt: TGTGCCACCAGCAGAGAGGGCAACATGAACACTGAAGCTTTCTTT

abundance: -
j_gene: TRBJ1-1
v_gene: TRBV30
d_gene: -
CDR3aa: CAWSKETEAFF
CDR3nt: TGTGCCTGGAGTAAGGAAACTGAAGCTTTCTTT

abundance: -
j_gene: TRBJ1-5
v_gene: TRBV5-6
d_gene: -
CDR3aa: CASSLGNWGNQPQHF
CDR3nt: TGTGCCAGCAGCTTGGGGAATTGGGGCAATCAGCCCCAGCATTTT

abundance: -
j_gene: TRBJ2-5
v_gene: TRBV10-1
d_gene: TRBD1
CDR3aa: CANKRDRVLEETQYF
CDR3nt: TGCGCCAACAAGAGGGACAGGGTATTGGAGGAGACCCAGTACTTC

abundance: -
j_gene: TRBJ1-5
v_gene: TRBV9
d_gene: TRBD1
CDR3aa: CASSPGQGSQPQHF
CDR3nt: TGTGCCAGCAGCCCTGGACAGGGCAGTCAGCCCCAGCATTTT

abundance: -
j_gene: TRBJ1-1
v_gene: TRBV6-5
d_gene: -
CDR3aa: CASSYSGPAEAFF
CDR3nt: TGTGCCAGCAGTTACTCCGGGCCAGCAGAAGCTTTCTTT

abundance: -
j_gene: TRBJ2-2
v_gene: TRBV29-1
d_gene: -
CDR3aa: CSVVWGDTGELFF
CDR3nt: TGCAGCGTTGTTTGGGGGGACACCGGGGAGCTGTTTTTT

abundance: -
j_gene: TRBJ2-5
v_gene: TRBV10-1
d_gene: -
CDR3aa: CASSESRGRSEGETQYF
CDR3nt: TGCGCCAGCAGTGAGTCGAGGGGACGCTCGGAGGGCGAGACCCAGTACTTC

abundance: once
j_gene: TRBJ2-5
v_gene: TRBV5-5
d_gene: TRBD1
CDR3aa: CASSLGRQGIQETQYF
CDR3nt: TGTGCCAGCAGCTTGGGCAGACAGGGAATCCAAGAGACCCAGTACTTC

abundance: -
j_gene: TRBJ2-3
v_gene: TRBV5-8
d_gene: -
CDR3aa: CASRPTGRVTDTQYF
CDR3nt: TGTGCCAGCAGGCCAACAGGGCGGGTCACAGATACGCAGTATTTT

abundance: -
j_gene: TRBJ1-3
v_gene: TRBV5-1
d_gene: -
CDR3aa: CASSLVEDGNTIYF
CDR3nt: TGCGCCAGCAGCTTGGTGGAGGACGGGAACACCATATATTTT

abundance: few
j_gene: TRBJ1-2
v_gene: TRBV2
d_gene: TRBD1
CDR3aa: CASMGRTGAGYTF
CDR3nt: TGTGCCAGCATGGGGAGGACAGGGGCCGGCTACACCTTC

abundance: -
j_gene: TRBJ2-2
v_gene: TRBV4-3
d_gene: -
CDR3aa: CASSQEWSGGELFF
CDR3nt: TGCGCCAGCAGCCAAGAGTGGAGCGGCGGGGAGCTGTTTTTT

abundance: -
j_gene: TRBJ2-1
v_gene: TRBV7-9
d_gene: -
CDR3aa: CASSGTYYNEQFF
CDR3nt: TGTGCCAGCAGCGGGACATACTACAATGAGCAGTTCTTC

abundance: -
j_gene: TRBJ1-1
v_gene: TRBV7-8
d_gene: -
CDR3aa: CASSPMVGGNTEAFF
CDR3nt: TGTGCCAGCAGCCCTATGGTGGGGGGGAACACTGAAGCTTTCTTT

abundance: -
j_gene: TRBJ1-1
v_gene: TRBV6-5
d_gene: -
CDR3aa: CASSHKNTQGGAFF
CDR3nt: TGTGCCAGCAGTCATAAAAACACTCAGGGAGGAGCTTTCTTT

abundance: -
j_gene: TRBJ2-2
v_gene: TRBV9
d_gene: TRBD1
CDR3aa: CASSGGTAAGELFF
CDR3nt: TGTGCCAGCAGCGGGGGGACAGCGGCCGGGGAGCTGTTTTTT

abundance: once
j_gene: TRBJ1-5
v_gene: TRBV2
d_gene: -
CDR3aa: CASGERGQQPQHF
CDR3nt: TGTGCCAGCGGGGAGCGGGGGCAGCAGCCCCAGCATTTT

abundance: -
j_gene: TRBJ1-2
v_gene: TRBV15
d_gene: -
CDR3aa: CATSRDSYGYTF
CDR3nt: TGTGCCACCAGCAGAGACAGCTATGGCTACACCTTC